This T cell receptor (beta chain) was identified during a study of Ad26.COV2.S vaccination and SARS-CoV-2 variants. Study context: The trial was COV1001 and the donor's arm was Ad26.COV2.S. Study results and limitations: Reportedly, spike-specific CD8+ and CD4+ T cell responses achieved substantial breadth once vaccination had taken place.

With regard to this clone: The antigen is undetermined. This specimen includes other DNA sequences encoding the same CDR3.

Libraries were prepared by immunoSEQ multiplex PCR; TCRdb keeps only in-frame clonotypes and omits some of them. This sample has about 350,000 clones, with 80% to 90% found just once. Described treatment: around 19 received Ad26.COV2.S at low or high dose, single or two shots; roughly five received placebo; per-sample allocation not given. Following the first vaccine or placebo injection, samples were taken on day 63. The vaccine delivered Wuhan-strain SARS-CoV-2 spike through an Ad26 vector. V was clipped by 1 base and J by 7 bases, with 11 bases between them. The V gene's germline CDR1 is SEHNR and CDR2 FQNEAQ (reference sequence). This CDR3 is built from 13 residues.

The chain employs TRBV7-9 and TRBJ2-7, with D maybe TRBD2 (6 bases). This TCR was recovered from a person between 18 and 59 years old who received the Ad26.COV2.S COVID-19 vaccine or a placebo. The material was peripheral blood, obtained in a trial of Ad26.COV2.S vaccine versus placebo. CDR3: CASSLVLGGEQYF. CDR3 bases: TGTGCCAGCAGCTTAGTGTTGGGGGGTGAGCAGTACTTC.